This paragraph reports one T cell receptor (beta chain). Under the authors' procedure: Quantification of nucleated cells was approximated via reference gene primer amplification. This table comes from immunoSEQ multiplex PCR, and its TCRdb copy is limited to in-frame clones, with some not included. V, J and clone size are taken as reported in that table, and D and trimming were inferred from the DNA itself. The repertoire has about 80,000 clones, around 83% of them found once; the top ten carry approximately 39%. This sample stems from a study of blood T cell repertoires in COVID-19. Study background: Acute and convalescent COVID-19 samples came from the United States, Italy and Spain. PBMCs, B-cell-depleted T cells, or T cells provided the cDNA or gDNA that made up the material.

CDR3 length: 15 amino acids. Trimming took 5 bases from V and 9 from J; bases not matched to a gene: 13. Germline V gives CDR1 SGHTA, CDR2 FQGNSA. Specimen: peripheral blood. The sequence came from an elderly man with active or convalescent COVID-19. The chain employs TRBV7-2 and TRBJ2-1, with TRBD2 matching over 7 bases. CDR3 protein: CASSRGLPNQGEQFF. The CDR3 DNA reads TGTGCCAGCAGCCGGGGACTACCTAATCAAGGTGAGCAGTTCTTC.